This T cell receptor (beta chain) was captured by sequencing in a study of identical twins. Study results and caveats: Analyses of zero insertions could, in part, be confounded by invariant MAIT and iNKT cells. There was more out-of-frame TCR alpha sharing in monozygotic twins than models estimated. Cord blood beta clonotypes that were abundant carried fewer insertions, and memory repertoires showed no such trend.

From the 5' RACE reads, TCRdb called clonotypes with MiXCR, one entry per CDR3 protein. Altogether approximately 600,000 distinct CDR3 sequences are present, around 7.4% being singletons, with the ten largest covering around 1.6%. This clonotype has a count of ten or more. The target antigen is unknown. This sample also appeared in a second study, on yellow fever vaccine responses in identical twins. That paper adds: It has been reported that, in twins, the vaccine T cell response seemed partly convergent and partly personalized.

This clonotype was obtained from a young woman in good health. Material: PBMCs.

In nucleotides, the CDR3 is TGCGCCAGCAGCTTGGTACCGACAGGGGGGGAGACCCAGTACTTC. This encodes CASSLVPTGGETQYF. The chain joins TRBV5-1 to TRBJ2-5; 9 bases map to TRBD1. J gave up 5 bases and V 0 bases, and 5 bases lay outside the gene matches. The CDR3 covers 15 residues. CDR1 and CDR2 (germline): SGHRS, YFSETQ.